This T cell receptor beta chain was sequenced during a study of blood T cell repertoires in COVID-19. Data came from immunoSEQ multiplex PCR; TCRdb stores just in-frame clones and leaves some out. The table records around 260,000 clones, about nine tenths of them present only once. Trimming left V 7 bases short and J 1 base short, with 11 bases between. Germline CDR1 is LNHNV and CDR2 is YYDKDF (reference sequence). CDR3 length: 14 amino acids. Sequences were obtained from peripheral blood. The V and J genes are TRBV15 and TRBJ1-5; weak D call: TRBD1 (5 bases). This sequence originates from a man between 60 and 75 years old who had recovered from COVID-19. CDR3 bases: TGTGCCACCACCGGGGGTTGGAGCAATCAGCCCCAGCATTTT. Translating it yields CATTGGWSNQPQHF.